The following is a T cell receptor beta chain sequence with its context. V was clipped by 4 bases and J by 10 bases; unmatched bases: 6. Germline V CDR1 and CDR2: MNHNY, SVGAGI (reference sequence). CDR3 length: 14 residues. The data originate from a study of blood T cell repertoires in COVID-19. Study background: Acute-phase and convalescent COVID-19 samples originated in the United States, Italy and Spain. Sources were T cells, B-cell-depleted T cells, or PBMCs; the material itself was cDNA or gDNA.

Original methodology: Reference gene primer amplification gave nucleated cell count estimates. Clones were sequenced by immunoSEQ multiplex PCR, and TCRdb holds only the in-frame ones, with some missing. The DNA gave D and trimming, while V, J and clone size come from that table. The sample carries approximately 26,000 clones, roughly 91% recorded once. The sequence came from a man between 65 and 85 years old with active COVID-19. J is TRBJ1-6 and V is TRBV6-6, with 8 bases fitting TRBD1. The sample comprised peripheral blood. CDR3 DNA sequence: TGTGCCAGCAGTTCTCGGACAGGGCGCTCACCCCTCCACTTT. Its translation is CASSSRTGRSPLHF.